Listed here are 16 T cell receptor beta chains from one sample, sequenced in a study of PD-1 and CTLA-4 blockade in melanoma. Method: immunoSEQ multiplex PCR; TCRdb's copy keeps in-frame clones and lacks some. The sample records 32,000 or so clones, approximately 91% being singletons. The sample was CD8+ T cells from peripheral blood, taken before anti-PD-1 treatment. Source of these receptors: a human donor with melanoma.

The chain carries TRBV29-1 and TRBJ2-5; 7 nucleotides agree with TRBD2. Germline loops: CDR1 SQVTM, CDR2 ANQGSEA. The CDR3 contains 15 residues. J gave up 3 bases and V 3 bases, and 10 bases lay outside the gene matches. The CDR3 DNA reads TGCAGCGTTGAGTGGGCGGGAGCTTGGGAAGAGACCCAGTACTTC. Protein: CSVEWAGAWEETQYF.

This clone was recorded once. The chain couples TRBV24-1 to TRBJ2-5; 8 nucleotides match TRBD2. The V and J ends lost 9 bases and 2 bases, in that order; junction bases with no gene match: 4. From germline, CDR1 is KGHDR and CDR2 SFDVKD. This CDR3 region has 13 residues. CDR3 bases: TGTGCCACCCAGGAGCGGGGGCAAGAGACCCAGTACTTC. Its translation is CATQERGQETQYF.

The V and J genes are TRBV5-6 and TRBJ1-2; TRBD1 agrees at 8 bases. V shed 7 bases and J 6 bases; nucleotides not matched to a gene: 5. CDR3 size: 12 residues. Germline V CDR1 and CDR2: SGHDT, YYEEEE. The CDR3 here is CASGQGGDGYTF. The CDR3 nucleotides read TGTGCCAGCGGACAGGGCGGGGATGGCTACACCTTC.

The rearrangement links TRBV5-1 to TRBJ1-1; TRBD1 matches 7 bases. Germline CDR1 and CDR2: SGHRS and YFSETQ. J was trimmed by 0 bases and V by 3 bases; bases with no gene match: 8. The CDR3 spans 16 residues. CDR3 in DNA: TGCGCCAGCAGCTCCGGACAGGAGTTTATGAACACTGAAGCTTTCTTT. Amino acid sequence: CASSSGQEFMNTEAFF.

The genes are TRBV28 and TRBJ2-2; 8 bases are a match to TRBD1. The CDR3 consists of 16 residues. The V segment lost 8 bases and the J segment 2 bases; nucleotides outside the gene matches: 10. Per germline, CDR1 MDHEN and CDR2 SYDVKM. CDR3 in DNA: TGTGCCAGCGGTACCGAGGGACAGGCAAACACCGGGGAGCTGTTTTTT. Translated: CASGTEGQANTGELFF. Using reference TRBV28 and TRBJ2-2 for the parts outside the CDR3, the full variable domain is DVKVTQSSRYLVKRTGEKVFLECVQDMDHENMFWYRQDPGLGLRLIYFSYDVKMKEKGDIPEGYSVSREKKERFSLILESASTNQTSMYLCASGTEGQANTGELFFGEGSRLTVL.

The chain is built from TRBV7-6 and TRBJ1-6; D is perhaps TRBD1 (5 bases). Trimming cost V 4 bases and J 12 bases, with 16 bases left between them. Germline CDR1 reads SGHVS; CDR2 reads FNYEAQ. The CDR3 is 14 residues long. CDR3: CASSSQEGWGPLHF. The CDR3 region has the DNA TGTGCCAGCAGCTCCCAGGAGGGGTGGGGACCCCTCCACTTT.

The rearrangement joins TRBV4-1 to TRBJ2-7; no firm D call. The germline gives CDR1 MGHRA, CDR2 YSYEKL. This CDR3 is 13 amino acids long. V was clipped by 0 bases and J by 5 bases, with 8 bases between them. The CDR3: CASSQEESHEQYF. In DNA form, the CDR3 reads TGCGCCAGCAGCCAAGAAGAGAGTCACGAGCAGTACTTC.

The CDR3 protein is CASSVGFNTYEQYF. The CDR3 bases are TGTGCCAGCAGCGTCGGCTTCAACACCTACGAGCAGTACTTC. The genes are TRBV9 and TRBJ2-7; D not resolved. Trimming stripped 2 bases from V and 2 bases from J, with 11 bases between. This CDR3 comprises 14 residues. The germline CDR1 and CDR2 sequences are SGDLS and YYNGEE. The variable domain in full, completed from reference TRBV9 and TRBJ2-7, reads DSGVTQTPKHLITATGQRVTLRCSPRSGDLSVYWYQQSLDQGLQFLIQYYNGEERAKGNILERFSAQQFPDLHSELNLSSLELGDSALYFCASSVGFNTYEQYFGPGTRLTVT.

The chain combines TRBV27 with TRBJ1-4, with D perhaps TRBD1 (5 bases). Trimming cost V 6 bases and J 4 bases, with 12 bases left between them. Germline V gene data show CDR1 as MNHEY and CDR2 as SMNVEV (reference sequence). The CDR3 is made up of 14 amino acids. As DNA, the CDR3 is TGTGCCAGCAGGCCTACAGGAATTAATGAAAAACTGTTTTTT. This gives the protein CASRPTGINEKLFF.

This CDR3 reads CASTPTEKYSNQPQHF. The CDR3 region has the DNA TGTGCCAGTACTCCGACCGAGAAATATAGCAATCAGCCCCAGCATTTT. The gene calls are TRBV19 and TRBJ1-5, with D unclear. CDR1 LNHDA and CDR2 SQIVND come from the germline V gene (reference sequence). V shed 7 bases and J shed 0 bases, with 16 bases lying between them. CDR3 length equals 16 residues.

V gene TRBV4-1 combines with J gene TRBJ1-1; weak D call: TRBD1 (5 bases). Trimming cost V 0 bases and J 0 bases, with 11 bases left between them. This CDR3 region has 16 residues. Germline loops: CDR1 MGHRA, CDR2 YSYEKL. CDR3: CASSQETDSMNTEAFF. The CDR3 DNA sequence: TGCGCCAGCAGCCAAGAAACTGACAGCATGAACACTGAAGCTTTCTTT.

This chain connects TRBV25-1 to TRBJ1-1, with D perhaps matching TRBD1 (5 bases). V was shortened by 1 base and J by 0 bases, with 18 bases between the two germline ends. The germline V gene has CDR1 MGHDK and CDR2 SYGVNS. This CDR3 contains 18 residues. The CDR3: CASSEWGGGKEMNTEAFF. The CDR3, as DNA: TGTGCCAGCAGTGAATGGGGGGGAGGGAAGGAGATGAACACTGAAGCTTTCTTT.

The rearrangement joins TRBV7-9 to TRBJ1-1; possibly TRBD1 for D (5 bases). Germline V CDR1 and CDR2: SEHNR, FQNEAQ (reference sequence). Between the trimmed V and J ends, which lost 5 bases and 3 bases, there was a span of 13 bases. The CDR3 contains 14 residues. The CDR3 region has the DNA TGTGCCAGCAGCACCAGGGTCTCGGACACTGAAGCTTTCTTT. Its protein is CASSTRVSDTEAFF. Full variable domain (outside the CDR3, taken from reference TRBV7-9 and TRBJ1-1): DTGVSQNPRHKITKRGQNVTFRCDPISEHNRLYWYRQTLGQGPEFLTYFQNEAQLEKSRLLSDRFSAERPKGSFSTLEIQRTEQGDSAMYLCASSTRVSDTEAFFGQGTRLTVV.

The V and J genes are TRBV6-1 and TRBJ2-1, with 9 bases that match TRBD2. After removal of 1 base from V and 6 bases from J, the junction contained 4 bases not matched to a gene. Germline CDR1 and CDR2: MNHNS and SASEGT. This CDR3 region has 15 residues. The CDR3 sequence is CASSEEVAGVNEQFF. CDR3 sequence (DNA): TGTGCCAGCAGTGAAGAGGTAGCGGGAGTCAATGAGCAGTTCTTC.

This clone was observed a few times. The CDR3 reads CAWDPGRSPLHF. As DNA, the CDR3 is TGTGCCTGGGACCCAGGGCGTTCACCCCTCCACTTT. The rearrangement uses TRBV30 and TRBJ1-6; weak D call: TRBD1 (5 bases). The CDR3 consists of 12 residues. Germline V gene sequence: CDR1 GTSNPN, CDR2 SVGIG (reference sequence). Deletions cut 5 bases from V and 9 bases from J, with 11 bases between. Full variable domain (remainder filled in from reference TRBV30 and TRBJ1-6): SQTIHQWPATLVQPVGSPLSLECTVEGTSNPNLYWYRQAAGRGLQLLFYSVGIGQISSEVPQNLSASRPQDRQFILSSKKLLLSDSGFYLCAWDPGRSPLHFGNGTRLTVT.

The rearrangement uses TRBV5-8 and TRBJ1-1; D uncertain. In germline, CDR1 is SGHTS, CDR2 YDEGEE. V dropped 4 bases and J dropped 9 bases, with 13 bases sitting between them. The CDR3 has 12 amino acids. The CDR3 DNA follows: TGTGCCAGCAGCCCCGGGTCACCGAAAGCTTTCTTT. It yields the protein CASSPGSPKAFF.